These T cell receptor beta chains were read from a single sample in a study of blood T cell repertoires in COVID-19. Only in-frame clones appear in the TCRdb table, and some are missing; sequencing was by immunoSEQ multiplex PCR. The data hold hundreds of thousands of clones, with about 88% observed a single time. Sequenced sample: PBMCs or T cells enriched from blood (not recorded which). These TCRs come from a woman aged 45-65 years who had recovered from COVID-19. Both conserved end residues are trimmed from each CDR3.

V gene	J gene	CDR3 protein
TRBV7-2	TRBJ1-5	ASSLEERPQH
TRBV4-2	TRBJ2-7	ASSQTLAGASMGEQY
TRBV15	TRBJ2-7	ATSRGWGEEQY
TRBV2	TRBJ1-2	ASRKTGAANYGYT
TRBV4-3	TRBJ1-4	ASSQAANEKLF
TRBV6-1	TRBJ1-5	ASSEGWLGDQPQH
TRBV3-1/TRBV3-2	TRBJ1-3	ASSPRGALNTIY
TRBV19	TRBJ1-2	ASRGRGWANYGYT
TRBV28	TRBJ2-5	ASSTEGQREETQY
TRBV7-8	TRBJ2-1	ASSSTSRDFGQF
TRBV19	TRBJ2-2	ASSISQGRGGELF
TRBV5-1	TRBJ2-3	ASSLGSVADTQY
TRBV9	TRBJ1-2	ASSAGGDIGGYT